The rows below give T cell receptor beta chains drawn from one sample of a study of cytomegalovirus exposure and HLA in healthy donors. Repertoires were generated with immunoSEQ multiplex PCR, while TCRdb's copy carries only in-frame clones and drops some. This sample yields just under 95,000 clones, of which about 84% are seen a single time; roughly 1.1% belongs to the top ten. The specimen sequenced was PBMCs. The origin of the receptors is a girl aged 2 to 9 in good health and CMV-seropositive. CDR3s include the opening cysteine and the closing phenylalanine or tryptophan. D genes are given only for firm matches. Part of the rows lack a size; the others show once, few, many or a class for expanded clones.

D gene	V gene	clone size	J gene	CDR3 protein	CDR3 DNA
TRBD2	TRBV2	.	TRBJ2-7	CASRETSGSNEQYF	TGTGCCAGCAGGGAAACTAGCGGGAGTAACGAGCAGTACTTC
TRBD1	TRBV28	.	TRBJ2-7	CASSHRGRYEQYF	TGTGCCAGCAGCCACAGGGGACGCTACGAGCAGTACTTC
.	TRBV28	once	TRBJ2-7	CASSEGHSYEQYF	TGTGCCAGCAGTGAGGGACACTCCTACGAGCAGTACTTC
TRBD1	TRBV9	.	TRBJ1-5	CASSVAGQLNQPQHF	TGTGCCAGCAGCGTAGCGGGACAGCTCAATCAGCCCCAGCATTTT
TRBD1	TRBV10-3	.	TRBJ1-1	CAISPTGFNTEAFF	TGTGCCATCAGCCCGACAGGGTTCAACACTGAAGCTTTCTTT
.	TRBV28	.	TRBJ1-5	CASSSGGGQGGQPQHF	TGTGCCAGCAGTTCGGGGGGTGGGCAAGGCGGTCAGCCCCAGCATTTT
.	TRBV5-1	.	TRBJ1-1	CASSLVDRNTEAFF	TGCGCCAGCAGCTTGGTTGACAGAAACACTGAAGCTTTCTTT
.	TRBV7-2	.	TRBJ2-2	CASSYLSVTGELFF	TGTGCCAGCAGCTATCTATCCGTTACCGGGGAGCTGTTTTTT
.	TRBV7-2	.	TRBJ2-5	CASSTRHAGETQYF	TGTGCCAGCAGCACTAGACACGCTGGGGAGACCCAGTACTTC
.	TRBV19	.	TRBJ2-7	CATRKDTLVYEQYF	TGTGCCACTAGAAAGGACACGCTAGTTTACGAGCAGTACTTC
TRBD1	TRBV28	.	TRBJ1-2	CASSRDRVTFGYTF	TGTGCCAGCAGTAGGGACAGGGTTACTTTTGGCTACACCTTC
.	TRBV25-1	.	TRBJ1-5	CASSEGGRGGNQPQHF	TGTGCCAGCAGTGAAGGGGGGAGGGGTGGCAATCAGCCCCAGCATTTT
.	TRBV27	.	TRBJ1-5	CASSSVGGGVQPQHF	TGTGCCAGCAGCTCGGTGGGGGGAGGAGTTCAGCCCCAGCATTTT
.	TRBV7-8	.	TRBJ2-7	CASSLRQSYEQYF	TGTGCCAGCAGCTTAAGACAGAGCTACGAGCAGTACTTC
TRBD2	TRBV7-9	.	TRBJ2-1	CASSSTSGRHNEQFF	TGTGCCAGCAGCTCGACTAGCGGGCGACACAATGAGCAGTTCTTC
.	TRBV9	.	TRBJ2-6	CASTGWYSGANVLTF	TGTGCCAGCACCGGGTGGTACTCTGGGGCCAACGTCCTGACTTTC
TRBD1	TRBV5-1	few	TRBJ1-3	CASSVTGSSGNTIYF	TGCGCCAGCAGCGTGACAGGGAGCTCTGGAAACACCATATATTTT
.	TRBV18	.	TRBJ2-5	CASSPLAEQETQYF	TGTGCCAGCTCACCTCTGGCAGAACAAGAGACCCAGTACTTC
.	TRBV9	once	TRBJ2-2	CASSAAGELFF	TGTGCCAGCAGCGCTGCCGGGGAGCTGTTTTTT
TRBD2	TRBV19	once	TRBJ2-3	CASSPRGRATDTQYF	TGTGCCAGTAGCCCCCGCGGGAGGGCCACAGATACGCAGTATTTT
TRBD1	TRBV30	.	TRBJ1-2	CAWSAFSVDRGYGYTF	TGTGCCTGGAGTGCTTTTTCGGTCGACAGGGGTTATGGCTACACCTTC
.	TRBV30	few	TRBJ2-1	CAWGSTPNEQFF	TGTGCCTGGGGCTCAACACCGAATGAGCAGTTCTTC
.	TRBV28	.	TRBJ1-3	CASSLPRGGVGGNTIYF	TGTGCCAGCAGTTTACCCCGGGGAGGGGTTGGTGGAAACACCATATATTTT
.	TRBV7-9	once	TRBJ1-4	CASSLRRAGALTNEKLFF	TGTGCCAGCAGCTTACGCCGGGCAGGGGCTCTGACTAATGAAAAACTGTTTTTT
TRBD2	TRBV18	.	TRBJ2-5	CASSPTSGPQETQYF	TGTGCCAGCTCACCCACTAGCGGGCCTCAAGAGACCCAGTACTTC
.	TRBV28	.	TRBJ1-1	CASSLRGTNTEAFF	TGTGCCAGCAGTTTACGGGGAACGAACACTGAAGCTTTCTTT
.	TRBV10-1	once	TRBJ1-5	CASSPSGNQPQHF	TGCGCCAGCAGTCCATCCGGTAATCAGCCCCAGCATTTT
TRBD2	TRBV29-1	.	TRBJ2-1	CSPRLVAGFDEQFF	TGCAGCCCCCGGCTTGTAGCGGGTTTCGATGAGCAGTTCTTC
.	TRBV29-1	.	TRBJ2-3	CSALEDSDTQYF	TGCAGCGCCTTGGAGGATTCAGATACGCAGTATTTT
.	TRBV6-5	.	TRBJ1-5	CASSYDDFNQPQHF	TGTGCCAGCAGTTACGACGACTTCAATCAGCCCCAGCATTTT
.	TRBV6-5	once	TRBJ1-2	CASRRVNYGYTF	TGTGCCAGCAGGCGGGTTAACTATGGCTACACCTTC
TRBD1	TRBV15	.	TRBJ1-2	CATSPRTGENYGYTF	TGTGCCACCAGCCCCCGGACAGGAGAAAACTATGGCTACACCTTC
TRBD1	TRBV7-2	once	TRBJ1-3	CASSFLSGQNSGNTIYF	TGTGCCAGCAGTTTCTTATCGGGACAGAACTCTGGAAACACCATATATTTT
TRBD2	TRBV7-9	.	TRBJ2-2	CASSSISGSGTGELFF	TGTGCCAGCAGCTCAATTAGCGGGAGTGGGACCGGGGAGCTGTTTTTT
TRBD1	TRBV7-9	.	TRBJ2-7	CASSLFQGVRREQYF	TGTGCCAGCAGCTTATTTCAGGGGGTACGGCGCGAGCAGTACTTC
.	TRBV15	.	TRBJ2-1	CATSRAWSSSSYNEQFF	TGTGCCACCAGCAGAGCTTGGTCCTCGAGCTCCTACAATGAGCAGTTCTTC
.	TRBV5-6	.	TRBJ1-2	CASSLLLNWNYGYTF	TGTGCCAGCAGCTTGCTGCTAAACTGGAACTATGGCTACACCTTC
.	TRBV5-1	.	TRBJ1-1	CASSLDGGGTEAFF	TGCGCCAGCAGCTTGGATGGCGGGGGCACTGAAGCTTTCTTT
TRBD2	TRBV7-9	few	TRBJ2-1	CASSGGDEQFF	TGTGCCAGCAGCGGGGGGGATGAGCAGTTCTTC
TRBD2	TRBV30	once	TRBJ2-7	CAGRTSGSSYEQYF	TGTGCCGGAAGGACTAGCGGGAGTAGTTACGAGCAGTACTTC
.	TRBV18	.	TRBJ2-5	CASSPGTHQETQYF	TGTGCCAGCTCACCCGGGACTCACCAAGAGACCCAGTACTTC
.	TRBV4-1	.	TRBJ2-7	CASSQTGHNYEQYF	TGCGCCAGCAGCCAAACGGGACATAACTACGAGCAGTACTTC
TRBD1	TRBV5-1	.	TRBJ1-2	CATRTGGNYGYTF	TGCGCCACACGGACAGGGGGGAACTATGGCTACACCTTC
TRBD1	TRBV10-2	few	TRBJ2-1	CASSEQGDLSYNEQFF	TGCGCCAGCAGTGAGCAGGGGGACCTCTCCTACAATGAGCAGTTCTTC
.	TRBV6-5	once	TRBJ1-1	CASSYSPGSTEASF	TGTGCCAGCAGTTACTCGCCAGGGTCAACTGAAGCTTCCTTT
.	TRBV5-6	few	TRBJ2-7	CASSLYATRYEQYF	TGTGCCAGCAGCTTATACGCGACAAGATACGAGCAGTACTTC
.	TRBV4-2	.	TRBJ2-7	CASSPRPLRVAGQTYEQYF	TGTGCCAGCAGCCCCCGGCCCCTACGTGTCGCTGGGCAGACCTACGAGCAGTACTTC
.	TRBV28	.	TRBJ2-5	CASTTTGEDFRETQYF	TGTGCCAGCACCACTACCGGGGAAGATTTTAGAGAGACCCAGTACTTC
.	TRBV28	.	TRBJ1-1	CASSSNTEAFF	TGTGCCAGCAGCTCGAACACTGAAGCTTTCTTT
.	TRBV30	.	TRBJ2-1	CARGRNGYEQFF	TGTGCCCGAGGTAGAAATGGTTATGAGCAGTTCTTC
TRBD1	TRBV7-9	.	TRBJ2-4	CASSQTGTGKYDIQYF	TGTGCCAGCAGCCAGACCGGGACAGGGAAGTATGACATTCAGTACTTC
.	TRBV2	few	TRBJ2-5	CASTPQAWTEAQETQYF	TGTGCCAGCACCCCGCAGGCCTGGACAGAAGCCCAAGAGACCCAGTACTTC
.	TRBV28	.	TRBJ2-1	CASSFLGATEQFF	TGTGCCAGCAGTTTCCTGGGAGCCACTGAGCAGTTCTTC
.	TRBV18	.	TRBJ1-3	CASWRQGNTIYF	TGTGCCAGCTGGCGACAGGGAAACACCATATATTTT
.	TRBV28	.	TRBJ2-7	CASSYAAGYEQYF	TGTGCCAGCAGTTACGCAGCGGGCTACGAGCAGTACTTC
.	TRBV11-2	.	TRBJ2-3	CASSLRGPTDTQYF	TGTGCCAGCAGCTTAAGGGGCCCCACAGATACGCAGTATTTT
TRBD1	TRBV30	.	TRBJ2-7	CAWRRTGGYEQYF	TGTGCCTGGAGGCGGACAGGGGGTTACGAGCAGTACTTC
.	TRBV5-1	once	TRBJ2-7	CASSEQTGSPYEQYF	TGCGCCAGCAGCGAACAGACAGGATCCCCCTACGAGCAGTACTTC
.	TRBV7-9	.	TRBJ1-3	CASSLGATVISGNTIYF	TGTGCCAGCAGCTTAGGGGCGACAGTCATCTCTGGAAACACCATATATTTT
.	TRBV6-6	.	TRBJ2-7	CASSYARQSYEQYF	TGTGCCAGCAGTTACGCCCGACAGAGCTACGAGCAGTACTTC